This section outlines one T cell receptor (beta chain) sequence together with its context. The sample originates from a study of blood T cell repertoires in COVID-19. Study summary: Sites across the United States, Italy and Spain contributed samples from acute and convalescent COVID-19. T cells, B-cell-depleted T cells, or PBMCs supplied cDNA or gDNA.

V was pared by 2 bases and J by 2 bases, with 10 bases between. The germline V gene has CDR1 MDHEN and CDR2 SYDVKM. CDR3 length: 15 residues. In the original workflow: Estimated nucleated cell counts came from reference gene primer amplification. The method was immunoSEQ multiplex PCR; TCRdb's version includes in-frame clones alone and lacks a portion of them. D and trimming were read from the DNA, whereas the V and J calls and clone size are those reported in that table. The sample contains over 95,000 clones, 79% of which appear only once. The sequencing sample was made of peripheral blood. The clonotype originates from an elderly woman with active or convalescent COVID-19. V is TRBV28 and J is TRBJ1-5; D remains ambiguous. The CDR3 nucleotides are TGTGCCAGCAGTTTAAGCGGGCATGGCAATCAGCCCCAGCATTTT. It is translated as CASSLSGHGNQPQHF.